Listed below are T cell receptor beta chains from one sample, sequenced in a study of cytomegalovirus exposure and HLA in healthy donors. This table comes from immunoSEQ multiplex PCR, and its TCRdb copy is limited to in-frame clones, with some not included. The sample shows roughly 120,000 clones, over 8% of them seen only once. Source material: PBMCs. These receptor sequences come from a man aged 30-40 years in good health and CMV-seronegative. The CDR3 runs from the conserved cysteine through the conserved F or W. The D gene is left open where the match is weak. Expanded clones get a size class; other rows say once, few or many, or leave the size out.

J gene	V gene	D gene	clone size	CDR3 protein	CDR3 DNA
TRBJ1-2	TRBV7-9	.	.	CASSSTQGNYGYTF	TGTGCCAGCAGCTCCACACAGGGAAACTATGGCTACACCTTC
TRBJ2-5	TRBV4-3	.	.	CASSKDYPGSAETQYF	TGCGCCAGCAGCAAAGACTATCCGGGTTCAGCGGAGACCCAGTACTTC
TRBJ1-5	TRBV19	.	.	CASSIGARSNQPQHF	TGTGCCAGTAGTATAGGGGCCCGGAGCAATCAGCCCCAGCATTTT
TRBJ1-5	TRBV5-1	TRBD1	.	CASSTAGGVNQPQHF	TGCGCCAGCAGCACCGCAGGGGGCGTCAATCAGCCCCAGCATTTT
TRBJ2-5	TRBV7-7	.	few	CASSSTGETQYF	TGTGCTAGCAGCTCCACGGGAGAGACCCAGTACTTC
TRBJ2-1	TRBV19	TRBD2	.	CASTGAGGPYNEQFF	TGTGCCAGTACCGGAGCGGGAGGGCCCTACAATGAGCAGTTCTTC
TRBJ1-5	TRBV12-5	TRBD1	few	CASGRDRANQPQHF	TGTGCTAGTGGTCGGGACAGGGCGAATCAGCCCCAGCATTTT
TRBJ1-3	TRBV4-1	.	.	CASSQSPPGNSGNTIYF	TGCGCCAGCAGCCAATCTCCGCCAGGGAACTCTGGAAACACCATATATTTT
TRBJ2-1	TRBV19	.	few	CASSMGRYNEQFF	TGTGCCAGTAGTATGGGCCGGTACAATGAGCAGTTCTTC
TRBJ2-7	TRBV6-6	TRBD1	few	CASREGQGATYEQYF	TGTGCCAGCAGGGAAGGACAGGGGGCTACCTACGAGCAGTACTTC